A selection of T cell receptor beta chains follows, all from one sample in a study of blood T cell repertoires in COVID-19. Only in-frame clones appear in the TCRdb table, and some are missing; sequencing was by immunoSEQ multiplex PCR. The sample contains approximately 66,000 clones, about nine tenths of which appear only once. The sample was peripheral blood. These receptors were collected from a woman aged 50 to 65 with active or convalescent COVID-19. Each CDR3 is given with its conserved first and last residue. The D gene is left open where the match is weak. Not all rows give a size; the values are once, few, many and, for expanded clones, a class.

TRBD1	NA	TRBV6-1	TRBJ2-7	TGTGCCAGCAGTGATCCCCCTGGATCAACCGGGACAGGGGGTCACGAGCAGTACTTC	CASSDPPGSTGTGGHEQYF
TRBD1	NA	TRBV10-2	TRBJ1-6	TGCGCCAGCAGTGAGCCGGCCATAAACTTCCGGGACAGGGTTGATTCACCCCTCCACTTT	CASSEPAINFRDRVDSPLHF
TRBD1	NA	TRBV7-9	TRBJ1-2	TGTGCCAGCAGCTTAGCACGGGACAGCTATGGCTACACCTTC	CASSLARDSYGYTF
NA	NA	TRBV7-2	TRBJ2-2	TGTGCCAGCAGCTTAGCGGGGGGTGACTCCGCGCGCGGGGAGCTGTTTTTT	CASSLAGGDSARGELFF
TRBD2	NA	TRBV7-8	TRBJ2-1	TGTGCCAGCAGCTTGCGACTAGCAGCCTACAATGAGCAGTTCTTC	CASSLRLAAYNEQFF
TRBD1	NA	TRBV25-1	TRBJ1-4	TGTGCCAGCACCAGGGGGAATGAAAAACTGTTTTTT	CASTRGNEKLFF
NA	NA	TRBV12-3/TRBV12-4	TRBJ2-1	TGTGCCAGCAGTTTACAGGGGACTGAGCAGTTCTTC	CASSLQGTEQFF
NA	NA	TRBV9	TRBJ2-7	TGTGCCAGCAGCGTAGGTGGGGGCGGCTCCTACGAGCAGTACTTC	CASSVGGGGSYEQYF
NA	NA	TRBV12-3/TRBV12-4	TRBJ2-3	TGTGCCAGCGGGGGAGGAGATACGCAGTATTTT	CASGGGDTQYF
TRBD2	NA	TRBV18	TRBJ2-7	TGTGCCAGCTCAGCTAGCGGGAGCTTCTACGAGCAGTACTTC	CASSASGSFYEQYF
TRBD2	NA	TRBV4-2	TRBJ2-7	TGTGCCAGCAGGCAAGCGGGAGACGAGCAGTACTTC	CASRQAGDEQYF
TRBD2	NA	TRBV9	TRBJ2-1	TGTGCCAGCAGCGTATTTGGGACTACCATACCTCGTGGGGGAAATGAGCAGTTCTTC	CASSVFGTTIPRGGNEQFF
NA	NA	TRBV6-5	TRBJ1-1	TGTGCCAGCAGTTCCGCGTACACTGAAGCTTTCTTT	CASSSAYTEAFF
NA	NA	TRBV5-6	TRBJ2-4	TGTGCCAGCAGCCCCCCGGGGGCCAAAAACATTCAGTACTTC	CASSPPGAKNIQYF
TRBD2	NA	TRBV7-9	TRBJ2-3	TGTGCCACATCGGCGGGAGCGAATACGCAGTATTTT	CATSAGANTQYF
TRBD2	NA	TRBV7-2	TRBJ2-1	TGTGCCAGCAGCTTAGCGGAACTAGCGGGAGGGCAGTTCTTC	CASSLAELAGGQFF
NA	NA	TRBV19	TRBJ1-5	TGTGCCAGTAGTAGGACTTATAATCAGCCCCAGCATTTT	CASSRTYNQPQHF
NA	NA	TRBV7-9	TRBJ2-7	TGTGCCAGCAGCTCTCTGGGGGGAACCTACGAGCAGTACTTC	CASSSLGGTYEQYF
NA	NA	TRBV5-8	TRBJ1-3	TGTGCCAGCAGCTTGAGGGGGGGACTCTCTGGAAACACCATATATTTT	CASSLRGGLSGNTIYF
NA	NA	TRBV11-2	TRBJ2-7	TGTGCCAGCAGCTTCAGCGAGGACGAGCAGTACTTC	CASSFSEDEQYF
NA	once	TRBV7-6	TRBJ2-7	TGTGCCAGCAGCTTAGACGGGAGCCTCTCCTACGAGCAGTACTTC	CASSLDGSLSYEQYF
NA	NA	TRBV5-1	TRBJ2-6	TGCGCCAGCAGCTTGTTAACGTGGGGGCCTGGGGCCAACGTCCTGACTTTC	CASSLLTWGPGANVLTF
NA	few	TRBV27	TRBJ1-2	TGTGCCAGCGGCTCATCAGGTCCTCACTATGGCTACACCTTC	CASGSSGPHYGYTF
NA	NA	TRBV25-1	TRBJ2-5	TGTGCCAGCAGTGGCGACAACCAAGAGACCCAGTACTTC	CASSGDNQETQYF
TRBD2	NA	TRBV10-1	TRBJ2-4	TGCGCCAGCAGTGAGGCGGGGGTAGGGGCCGGCATTCAGTACTTC	CASSEAGVGAGIQYF
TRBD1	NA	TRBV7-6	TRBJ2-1	TGTGCCAGCAGCGATAGACAGGGACGTGAGCAGTTCTTC	CASSDRQGREQFF
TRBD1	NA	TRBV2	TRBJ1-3	TGTGCCAGCGAATTGGACAGGGGAAACACCATATATTTT	CASELDRGNTIYF
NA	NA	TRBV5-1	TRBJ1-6	TGCGCCAGCAGCTTGGATGAGGTCTCCTATAATTCACCCCTCCACTTT	CASSLDEVSYNSPLHF
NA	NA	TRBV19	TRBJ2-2	TGTGCCAGTAGTCTAGGGCCCAGGGGTGCGAACACCGGGGAGCTGTTTTTT	CASSLGPRGANTGELFF
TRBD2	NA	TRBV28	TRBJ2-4	TGTGCCAGCAGATCCGGGACTACGTCGTGGGACATTCAGTACTTC	CASRSGTTSWDIQYF
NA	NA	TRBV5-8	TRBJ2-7	TGTGCCAGCAGCTTGGCCTGGCGGGGAAGCTCCTACGAGCAGTACTTC	CASSLAWRGSSYEQYF
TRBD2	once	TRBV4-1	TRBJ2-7	TGCGCCAGCAGCCTAATAGCGGGAGGGCCTTCCTACGAGCAGTACTTC	CASSLIAGGPSYEQYF
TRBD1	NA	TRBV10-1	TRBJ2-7	TGCGCCAGCAGTATGGGACAGGAATACGAGCAGTACTTC	CASSMGQEYEQYF
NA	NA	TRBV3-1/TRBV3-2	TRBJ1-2	TGTGCCAGCAGCCAAGAATTGGGCAGCGGCTACACCTTC	CASSQELGSGYTF
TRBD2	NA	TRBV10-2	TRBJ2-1	TGCGCCAGCAGTGCGCGCGGCGGGAGGACCCACGGAGACAATGAGCAGTTCTTC	CASSARGGRTHGDNEQFF
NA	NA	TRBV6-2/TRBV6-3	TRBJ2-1	TGTGCCAGCAGTTACTCGGCGGGAAGTAGGCACAATGAGCAGTTCTTC	CASSYSAGSRHNEQFF
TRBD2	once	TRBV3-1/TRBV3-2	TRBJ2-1	TGTGCCAGCAGCCAACCGGGACTAGGACACAATGAGCAGTTCTTC	CASSQPGLGHNEQFF
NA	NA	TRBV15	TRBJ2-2	TGTGCCACCAGCAGAGAAGGGACAAACACCGGGGAGCTGTTTTTT	CATSREGTNTGELFF
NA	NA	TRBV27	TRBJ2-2	TGTGCCAGCAGCCTCGGAGCCGACACCGGGGAGCTGTTTTTT	CASSLGADTGELFF
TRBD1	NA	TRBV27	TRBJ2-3	TGTGCCAGCAGATGGACAGGGGCGGCCACAGATACGCAGTATTTT	CASRWTGAATDTQYF
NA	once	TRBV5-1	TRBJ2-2	TGCGCCAGCAGCTTGGGACAGAAAACCACCGGGGAGCTGTTTTTT	CASSLGQKTTGELFF
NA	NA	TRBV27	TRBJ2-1	TGTGCCAGCAGTTTAGTAAGCGGGAATGAGCAGTTCTTC	CASSLVSGNEQFF
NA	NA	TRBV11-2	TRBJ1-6	TGTGCCAGCAGCTCCCAGGGCGGTGTCTATAATTCACCCCTCCACTTT	CASSSQGGVYNSPLHF
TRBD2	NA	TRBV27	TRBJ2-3	TGTGCCAGCAGTCGCCGACTAGCGGGCTGGGACACAGATACGCAGTATTTT	CASSRRLAGWDTDTQYF
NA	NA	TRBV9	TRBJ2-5	TGTGCCAGCAGCGTTGGGGCAGGCCGCCAAGAGACCCAGTACTTC	CASSVGAGRQETQYF
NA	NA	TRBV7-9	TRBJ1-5	TGTGCCAGCAGCTTAGCGGACCGGGGTACCCAGCATTTT	CASSLADRGTQHF
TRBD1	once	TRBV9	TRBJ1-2	TGTGCCAGCAGCAAGTTAGACAGGGCCGATGGCTACACCTTC	CASSKLDRADGYTF
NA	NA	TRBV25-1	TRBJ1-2	TGTGCCAGCAGTGGTCAGGGTCTAGTAGGCTACACCTTC	CASSGQGLVGYTF
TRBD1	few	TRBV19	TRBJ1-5	TGTGCCAGTAGTATAGGGGACAGGGGGATTAGCGGCGGGAAGCAGCCCCAGCATTTT	CASSIGDRGISGGKQPQHF
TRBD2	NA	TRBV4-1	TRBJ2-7	TGCGCCAGCAGCCAAGGGGAGGGCGGGGGCTACGAGCAGTACTTC	CASSQGEGGGYEQYF
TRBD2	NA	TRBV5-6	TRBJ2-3	TGTGCCAGCAGCATGGGACTAGCGGGAGGAGGGCAGTATTTT	CASSMGLAGGGQYF
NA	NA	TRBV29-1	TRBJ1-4	TGCAGCGTTGGGAGTGAGGGGGTGGAAAAACTGTTTTTT	CSVGSEGVEKLFF
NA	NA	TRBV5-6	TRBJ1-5	TGTGCCAGCAGCTCCTACAGTAATAGGGGCCGGGCTCAGCCCCAGCATTTT	CASSSYSNRGRAQPQHF
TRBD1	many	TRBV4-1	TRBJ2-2	TGCGCCAGCAGCCAACAAGACAGGGTCGGGGAGCTGTTTTTT	CASSQQDRVGELFF
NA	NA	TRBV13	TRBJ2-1	TGTGCCAGCAGCGCCAGGATTAATGAGCAGTTCTTC	CASSARINEQFF